This TCR beta chain derives from a study of T cells expressing NK-cell markers. Reprocessing the 5' RACE reads, TCRdb reports a single entry for every CDR3 protein and omits DNA. This sample's table reports around 470,000 distinct CDR3 sequences. Germline V gene sequence: CDR1 SGDLS, CDR2 YYNGEE. The CDR3 extends over 15 amino acids. The source is a woman aged 45 to 65 in good health. The sequencing input was blood T cells: a sorted CD56 or NKG2C T cell subset, CD4+ or CD8+ T cells, or bulk PBMC T cells (not recorded which). The chain recombines TRBV9 with TRBJ2-5; TCRdb names TRBD1, which stays unverified in the absence of DNA. CDR3 sequence: CASSAGTPRGETQYF. The full variable domain, its missing parts supplied by reference TRBV9 and TRBJ2-5, is DSGVTQTPKHLITATGQRVTLRCSPRSGDLSVYWYQQSLDQGLQFLIQYYNGEERAKGNILERFSAQQFPDLHSELNLSSLELGDSALYFCASSAGTPRGETQYFGPGTRLLVL.